This T cell receptor beta chain was recovered during a study of T cell repertoires in cytomegalovirus infection (dated by TCRdb to between 2017 and 2020). For the study in its entirety: The HLA type of each donor mattered for the analysis, because public TCR beta signatures pointed to carriage of CMV infection along with the matching HLA type. Broad study findings and their caveats: Cumulative frequency of public TCR beta family members discriminated carriers of CMV infection plus the relevant HLA type in this cohort and an independent approximately 370-donor cohort. The ex vivo response was dominated by HLA-C-restricted CMV-specific TCR beta clonotypes, and the single most frequent clonotype in two of eight donors was supplied by these HLA-C-restricted clonotypes.

The instrument given in TCRdb is Illumina HiSeq 1500. The public reads were reanalyzed by TCRdb: fastp trimming at Q25, MiXCR alignment, in-frame beta chains only. Every entry covers one CDR3 protein and lists the most common genes and DNA from its rows. For this sample there are around 530,000 distinct CDR3 sequences; 26% appear just once. Around 14% of the sample is taken by the ten largest. With regard to this clonotype: The antigen this receptor binds is unknown. Nothing much larger sits one base from this clone, and base qualities are not available.

The clonotype comes from a human donor in good health (CMV status not recorded). Some clones in this sample may be carry-over from other donors' samples. Sequenced material: PBMCs.

DNA sequence: TGTGCCAGCAGCTTAGGCGTCGGGGGCGAGACAGATACGCAGTATTTT. Its coded protein is CASSLGVGGETDTQYF. This chain is built from TRBV7-6 and TRBJ2-3, with the D gene possibly TRBD1 or TRBD2, each one fitting 6 bases. V is cut by 1 base and J by 3 bases, and the space between the germline ends is 14 bases. The CDR3 numbers 16 residues from cysteine through phenylalanine. Only the CDR3 DNA stays, 48 bases, in frame from base 1. The germline V gene supplies CDR1 SGHVS and CDR2 FNYEAQ.